The next 12 T cell receptor beta chains were all read from a single sample in a study of T cell clonotyping in hematopoietic cell transplantation. Using immunoSEQ multiplex PCR, the repertoire was profiled, and TCRdb retains in-frame clones only, with some absent. The sample carries about 15,000 clones, roughly 90% recorded once. The source material was peripheral blood mononuclear cells. These receptors were taken from a man aged 50-60 years in good health. Some clones in this sample may be carry-over from other donors' samples.

The genes are TRBV4-2 and TRBJ2-1, with unresolved D. Germline lookup yields CDR1 LGHNA and CDR2 YNFKEQ. V was pared by 3 bases and J by 0 bases, with 12 bases between. The CDR3 consists of 16 residues. The CDR3 coding sequence is TGTGCCAGCAGCCATGAGACCGCTAGCTCCTACAATGAGCAGTTCTTC. Its protein product is CASSHETASSYNEQFF.

J is TRBJ2-7 and V is TRBV23-1; D gene uncertain. TRBV23-1 is flagged as an ORF with uncertain function. Trimming removed 8 bases at V and 2 bases at J, with 7 bases between. The CDR3 is made up of 11 amino acids. The CDR3 bases are TGCGCCAGCTCGCGGACCTACGAGCAGTACTTC. Translating gives CASSRTYEQYF.

In DNA, the CDR3 is TGTGCCAGCAGCTTGGTCAGGGCCACTTCCTACGAGCAGTACTTC. Residues: CASSLVRATSYEQYF. The chain employs TRBV5-6 and TRBJ2-7, with a tentative D call TRBD1 (5 bases). Germline V lookup: CDR1 SGHDT, CDR2 YYEEEE. Trimming pared 0 bases from V and 1 base from J, leaving 11 bases between. This CDR3 has 15 residues.

V and J are TRBV19 and TRBJ2-7; 7 nucleotides line up with TRBD1. The CDR3 runs 13 residues. CDR1 and CDR2 from the germline V gene are LNHDA and SQIVND (reference sequence). J was trimmed by 5 bases and V by 6 bases; bases with no gene match: 7. CDR3 bases: TGTGCCAGTAGCCTGACAGGGAGCAACGAGCAGTACTTC. It codes for CASSLTGSNEQYF.

This chain joins TRBV6-5 and TRBJ1-6, with D perhaps matching TRBD1 (6 bases). With 7 bases removed from V and 6 bases from J, the gap between germline ends came to 13 bases. CDR1 is MNHEY and CDR2 is SVGAGI in the germline V gene. The CDR3 is made up of 14 amino acids. The CDR3 nucleotides read TGTGCCAGCACTAGTCAGGGGTTTAATTCACCCCTCCACTTT. It translates to CASTSQGFNSPLHF.

J is TRBJ2-3 and V is TRBV30, with 9 bases fitting TRBD2. J was trimmed by 0 bases and V by 5 bases; bases with no gene match: 9. This CDR3 spans 16 amino acids. Germline-derived CDR1 and CDR2 are GTSNPN and SVGIG (reference sequence). The CDR3 sequence is CAWSPGGGGSTDTQYF. CDR3 DNA: TGTGCCTGGTCTCCTGGCGGGGGGGGTAGCACAGATACGCAGTATTTT.

The chain combines TRBV29-1 with TRBJ2-5; tentatively, D is TRBD1 or TRBD2 (6 bases each). CDR3 length: 14 residues. Germline V gives CDR1 SQVTM, CDR2 ANQGSEA. The V and J ends lost 2 bases and 5 bases respectively, with 15 bases between them. CDR3 loop: CSVERRGGRETQYF. The DNA for the CDR3 is TGCAGCGTTGAACGAAGAGGGGGGCGGGAGACCCAGTACTTC. Together with reference TRBV29-1 and TRBJ2-5, the CDR3 gives the full variable domain: SAVISQKPSRDICQRGTSLTIQCQVDSQVTMMFWYRQQPGQSLTLIATANQGSEATYESGFVIDKFPISRPNLTFSTLTVSNMSPEDSSIYLCSVERRGGRETQYFGPGTRLLVL.

The chain couples TRBV7-3 to TRBJ2-2; tentatively, D is TRBD1 (6 bases). The V end was cut by 6 bases, the J end by 8 bases, with 19 bases between. Per the germline V gene, CDR1 is SGHTA and CDR2 is FQGTGA. The CDR3 loop spans 15 amino acids. The CDR3 reads CASRKAAVGAGELFF. In DNA form, the CDR3 reads TGTGCCAGCAGGAAGGCGGCAGTGGGGGCTGGGGAGCTGTTTTTT. The entire variable domain, with the rest obtained from reference TRBV7-3 and TRBJ2-2, is as follows: GAGVSQTPSNKVTEKGKYVELRCDPISGHTALYWYRQSLGQGPEFLIYFQGTGAADDSGLPNDRFFAVRPEGSVSTLKIQRTERGDSAVYLCASRKAAVGAGELFFGEGSRLTVL.

This clone was recorded once. The rearrangement links TRBV7-3 to TRBJ1-5; TRBD1 aligns across 7 bases. Germline V lookup: CDR1 SGHTA, CDR2 FQGTGA. The V gene end was trimmed by 5 bases and the J gene end by 6 bases; junction bases not matched to a gene: 4. There are 13 residues in the CDR3. The CDR3 nucleotides read TGTGCCAGCAGCCTGAGACAGGGTCAGCCCCAGCATTTT. It yields the protein CASSLRQGQPQHF.

The V call is TRBV11-2, the J call TRBJ2-7, with D perhaps matching TRBD1 or TRBD2 (5 bases each). V lost 3 bases and J 0 bases, leaving 9 bases between the germline ends. This CDR3 has 14 residues. Germline V lookup: CDR1 SGHAT, CDR2 FQNNGV. Written as DNA, the CDR3 is TGTGCCAGCAGCTTTGAGGGGATCTCCTACGAGCAGTACTTC. This encodes CASSFEGISYEQYF.

The chain has TRBV2 and TRBJ1-4; 8 bases agree with TRBD1. Looked up from germline, CDR1 is SNHLY and CDR2 is FYNNEI. Germline trimming cut 6 bases from V and 8 bases from J; bases unmatched to any gene: 11. There are 15 residues in the CDR3. The CDR3 spells CASSATGTGGEKLFF. In DNA, the CDR3 is TGTGCCAGCAGCGCTACCGGGACAGGAGGGGAAAAACTGTTTTTT.

The chain joins TRBV30 to TRBJ1-4, with D perhaps TRBD1 (5 bases). The CDR3 runs to 15 residues. The V end was cut by 0 bases, the J end by 7 bases, with 15 bases between. Germline loops: CDR1 GTSNPN, CDR2 SVGIG (reference sequence). CDR3 sequence reads: CAWSVGTGGGEKLFF. The CDR3, as DNA: TGTGCCTGGAGTGTCGGGACGGGGGGAGGTGAAAAACTGTTTTTT.